The 15 T cell receptor beta chains reported below all come from one sample, sequenced in a study of cytomegalovirus exposure and HLA in healthy donors. A multiplex PCR was run with 60 Vbeta primers and 13 Jbeta primers. Only in-frame clones appear in the TCRdb table, and some are missing; sequencing was by immunoSEQ multiplex PCR. The sample lists 150,000 to 200,000 clones; 65% to 85% were seen once. Sequenced input: PBMCs. These receptors originate from a man between 18 and 35 years old in good health and CMV-seronegative.

The chain carries TRBV7-9 and TRBJ1-4, with 7 bases matching TRBD1. The V gene end was trimmed by 6 bases and the J gene end by 4 bases; junction bases not matched to a gene: 5. Germline lookup yields CDR1 SEHNR and CDR2 FQNEAQ (reference sequence). The CDR3 has 14 residues. CDR3 sequence (DNA): TGTGCCAGCAGAAGGGGGACAGATAATGAAAAACTGTTTTTT. Residues: CASRRGTDNEKLFF.

The J gene is TRBJ2-1, the V gene TRBV9, with 9 bases aligning to TRBD1. Germline values: CDR1 SGDLS, CDR2 YYNGEE. The ends lost 4 bases at V and 12 bases at J; junction bases unmatched: 5. The CDR3 length is 12 residues. In DNA, the CDR3 is TGTGCCAGCAGCTCCGGACAGGGGCGGCAGTTCTTC. This codes for CASSSGQGRQFF.

V is TRBV2 and J is TRBJ2-2; 9 positions match TRBD1. The CDR3 runs 16 residues. Germline V gene sequence: CDR1 SNHLY, CDR2 FYNNEI. V lost 4 bases to trimming and J lost 8 bases; unmatched junction nucleotides: 11. The CDR3: CASSGRDRVVWGELFF. The DNA for the CDR3 is TGTGCCAGCAGTGGCCGGGACAGGGTTGTTTGGGGGGAGCTGTTTTTT.

There are a few counts of this clone. This chain connects TRBV10-3 to TRBJ2-7; a possible D gene is TRBD2 (5 bases). Trimming removed 7 bases at V and 7 bases at J, with 11 bases between. Germline values: CDR1 ENHRY, CDR2 SYGVKD. The CDR3 covers 11 residues. The CDR3 DNA sequence: TGTGCCATCACCGCGTCGGGGGAGCAGTACTTC. The encoded protein is CAITASGEQYF.

The rearrangement joins TRBV29-1 to TRBJ2-3; 7 bases line up with TRBD1. Trimming at V came to 0 bases and at J to 5 bases, leaving 8 bases not matched to a gene. In germline, CDR1 is SQVTM, CDR2 ANQGSEA. This CDR3 comprises 15 residues. The CDR3: CSVEDPEGAQDTQYF. Written as DNA, the CDR3 is TGCAGCGTTGAAGATCCCGAGGGGGCCCAAGATACGCAGTATTTT.

This chain connects TRBV7-9 to TRBJ1-1; 8 nucleotides align to TRBD1. The length of the CDR3 is 14 residues. The germline gives CDR1 SEHNR, CDR2 FQNEAQ (reference sequence). The J segment lost 12 bases and the V segment lost 3 bases, leaving 12 bases of the junction unmatched. As DNA, the CDR3 is TGTGCCAGCAGCTTCCTTCCAGAGGACAGGGATACTTTCTTT. Its protein is CASSFLPEDRDTFF.

The gene calls are TRBV4-1 and TRBJ2-1; 7 bases are a match to TRBD2. Per germline, CDR1 MGHRA and CDR2 YSYEKL. With 0 bases clipped from V and 4 bases from J, the junction kept 9 bases outside the gene matches. The CDR3 runs 17 residues. This CDR3 reads CASSQDRPGLIYNEQFF. For the CDR3, the DNA is TGCGCCAGCAGCCAAGATCGACCGGGACTAATATACAATGAGCAGTTCTTC.

The chain combines TRBV25-1 with TRBJ1-2; 8 nucleotides agree with TRBD1. V dropped 8 bases and J dropped 7; count of bases not matched to a gene: 3. The V gene's germline CDR1 is MGHDK and CDR2 SYGVNS. The CDR3 extends over 11 amino acids. The CDR3 DNA sequence: TGTGCCAGCCGACAGGGGACTGGCTACACCTTC. It specifies CASRQGTGYTF.

This chain links TRBV4-3 with TRBJ2-2; D possibly corresponds to TRBD2 (5 bases). The V end was cut by 0 bases, the J end by 3 bases, with 8 bases between. In germline, CDR1 is LGHNA, CDR2 YSLEER. The CDR3 has 15 residues. The chain's CDR3 is CASSQDTGYTGELFF. In nucleotides, the CDR3 is TGCGCCAGCAGCCAAGACACGGGGTACACCGGGGAGCTGTTTTTT.

The chain employs TRBV29-1 and TRBJ2-7, with TRBD1 matching 7 bases. V lost 6 bases to trimming and J lost 1 base; unmatched junction nucleotides: 6. The germline V gene has CDR1 SQVTM and CDR2 ANQGSEA. The length of the CDR3 is 13 residues. For the CDR3, the DNA is TGCAGCGTGGAGTTGACAGGGTCCTACGAGCAGTACTTC. It translates to CSVELTGSYEQYF.

V usage is TRBV7-8 and J usage is TRBJ1-4; D ambiguous. The CDR3 runs to 16 residues. Deletions cut 1 base from V and 0 bases from J, with 9 bases between. Germline V gene lookup returns CDR1 SGHVS and CDR2 FQNEAQ. DNA of the CDR3: TGTGCCAGCAGCTTAGGCCAGTCGACAACTAATGAAAAACTGTTTTTT. It specifies CASSLGQSTTNEKLFF.

The genes are TRBV10-1 and TRBJ2-7; maybe TRBD2 (6 bases). This CDR3 spans 17 amino acids. From germline, CDR1 is WNHNN and CDR2 SYGVQD (reference sequence). V gave up 2 bases and J gave up 0 bases, with 17 bases separating them. The CDR3 nucleotides read TGCGCCAGCAGTGAGAGGGACTGGTCGGGACTCTCCTACGAGCAGTACTTC. Its protein product is CASSERDWSGLSYEQYF.

The CDR3: CASSPPDRVRRSQYF. The DNA of the CDR3 is TGTGCCAGCAGTCCTCCGGACAGGGTCAGGCGGTCGCAGTACTTC. The J gene is TRBJ2-7, the V gene TRBV28; TRBD1 aligns across 8 bases. J gave up 9 bases and V 5 bases, and 15 bases lay outside the gene matches. In germline, CDR1 is MDHEN, CDR2 SYDVKM. CDR3 length equals 15 residues.

This chain uses TRBV7-2 with TRBJ1-5, with D possibly matching TRBD1 (5 bases). Germline V lookup: CDR1 SGHTA, CDR2 FQGNSA. The CDR3 spans 15 residues. V lost 3 bases, J lost 5 bases, and 14 bases lay in between. This CDR3 reads CASSLDQGIHQPQHF. The CDR3 DNA reads as TGTGCCAGCAGCTTGGATCAGGGAATCCATCAGCCCCAGCATTTT. The full variable domain, rest sourced from reference TRBV7-2 and TRBJ1-5, is GAGVSQSPSNKVTEKGKDVELRCDPISGHTALYWYRQSLGQGLEFLIYFQGNSAPDKSGLPSDRFSAERTGGSVSTLTIQRTQQEDSAVYLCASSLDQGIHQPQHFGDGTRLSIL.

The rearrangement joins TRBV5-1 to TRBJ1-2; TRBD1 matches at 11 bases. The CDR3 is made up of 15 amino acids. CDR1 is SGHRS and CDR2 is YFSETQ in the germline V gene. V gave up 4 bases and J gave up 6 bases; unmatched junction bases: 8. CDR3 DNA sequence: TGCGCCAGCAGCGAGGGGACAGGGGGAGGGAATGGCTACACCTTC. It is translated as CASSEGTGGGNGYTF.